This paragraph reports one T cell receptor (beta chain). Antigen unknown. This sample was taken from a study of OX40 agonist ivuxolimab in advanced cancers. On the study more broadly: At doses from 0.01 to 10 mg/kg, patients were given intravenous ivuxolimab every 2 weeks. Anti-PD-1, anti-PD-L1 or anti-CTLA-4 therapy given earlier was allowed, and roughly 40% had some.

The method was immunoSEQ multiplex PCR; TCRdb's version includes in-frame clones alone and lacks a portion of them. The sample lists over 85,000 clones, approximately 87% occurring once. Study results and caveats: The study observed clonal expansion of CD4+ and CD8+ blood T cells by week 6 at 0.1 to 3.0 mg/kg.

CDR3 length: 16 amino acids. Germline V gene data show CDR1 as SGHNT and CDR2 as YYREEE (reference sequence). Trimming took 7 bases from V and 2 from J, leaving 16 bases between them. This TCR was sampled from an adult with an advanced solid tumor such as melanoma, head and neck, liver or kidney cancer. This specimen was CD4+ or CD8+ T cells sorted from blood, taken in a trial of the OX40 agonist ivuxolimab. The chain employs TRBV5-4 and TRBJ1-6; possibly TRBD1 for D (6 bases). CDR3 DNA: TGTGCCAGCCGAATTTTGGGGGGCACCTATAATTCACCCCTCCACTTT. The encoded protein is CASRILGGTYNSPLHF.